A selection of T cell receptor beta chains follows, all from one sample in a study of neurological immune-mediated disorders. MiXCR was run by TCRdb on the 5' RACE reads, yielding one entry per CDR3 protein. The sample includes around 80,000 distinct CDR3 sequences, 10% of them seen just once. Material: PBMCs. These receptor sequences come from a man in his forties or fifties in good health. Each CDR3 is given with its conserved first and last residue. D genes are given only for firm matches. Clone size is not always given. Where it is, it says once, few, many or a class for expanded clones.

CASSPDRGSNQPQHF	TGTGCCAGCAGCCCGGACAGGGGTAGCAATCAGCCCCAGCATTTT	TRBV5-4	many	TRBJ1-5	TRBD1	15
CSARVTPGQNVNYGYTF	TGCAGTGCTAGAGTCACCCCGGGACAGAATGTTAACTATGGCTACACCTTC	TRBV20-1	.	TRBJ1-2	TRBD1	17
CASSVEPSGRNTGELFF	TGTGCCAGCAGCGTAGAACCTAGCGGGAGGAACACCGGGGAGCTGTTTTTT	TRBV9	many	TRBJ2-2	TRBD2	17
CASSLWASGGDTDTQYF	TGTGCCAGCAGTTTATGGGCTAGCGGGGGGGACACAGATACGCAGTATTTT	TRBV27	many	TRBJ2-3	TRBD2	17
CASSYSSQGTNEQFF	TGTGCCAGCAGTTACTCAAGCCAGGGGACGAATGAGCAGTTCTTC	TRBV6-5	many	TRBJ2-1	.	15
CASSVDRGQVEQYF	TGCGCCAGCAGCGTGGACAGGGGGCAGGTCGAGCAGTACTTC	TRBV5-1	.	TRBJ2-7	TRBD1	14
CASSLGGGGYTF	TGTGCCAGCAGCTTAGGGGGTGGAGGCTACACCTTC	TRBV7-2	many	TRBJ1-2	.	12
CASSLRVRGPMNTEAFF	TGCGCCAGCAGCCTCCGCGTCAGGGGGCCAATGAACACTGAAGCTTTCTTT	TRBV5-1	many	TRBJ1-1	TRBD1	17
CASSASRGQPQHF	TGTGCCAGCAGTGCCTCCAGGGGTCAGCCCCAGCATTTT	TRBV25-1	.	TRBJ1-5	.	13
CASSLGPFTDTQYF	TGTGCCAGCAGCCTCGGACCTTTCACAGATACGCAGTATTTT	TRBV7-2	many	TRBJ2-3	.	14
CASIQAGGGGTQYF	TGTGCCAGCATCCAAGCGGGAGGGGGTGGTACGCAGTATTTT	TRBV6-6	many	TRBJ2-3	TRBD2	14
CASSLYYGQRTDTQYF	TGCGCCAGCAGCTTGTATTACGGGCAACGCACAGATACGCAGTATTTT	TRBV5-1	many	TRBJ2-3	.	16
CASSLGQGAGQPQHF	TGCGCCAGCAGCTTGGGACAGGGGGCTGGTCAGCCCCAGCATTTT	TRBV5-1	many	TRBJ1-5	TRBD1	15
CASSLGAGAFYNEQFF	TGTGCCAGCAGCTTAGGAGCGGGGGCCTTTTACAATGAGCAGTTCTTC	TRBV7-9	few	TRBJ2-1	TRBD2	16
CASSQDRLAAAYNEQFF	TGTGCCAGCAGCCAAGATAGACTAGCGGCCGCATACAATGAGCAGTTCTTC	TRBV3-1	many	TRBJ2-1	TRBD2	17
CASRGLLAGGLETQYF	TGTGCCAGCAGGGGACTTCTGGCGGGAGGTCTAGAGACCCAGTACTTC	TRBV12-3/TRBV12-4	many	TRBJ2-5	TRBD2	16
CASSSGTLKAYEQYF	TGTGCCAGCAGTTCCGGGACCCTGAAGGCGTACGAGCAGTACTTC	TRBV12-3/TRBV12-4	few	TRBJ2-7	.	15
CASTVTQNTGELFF	TGCGCCAGCACGGTGACTCAGAACACCGGGGAGCTGTTTTTT	TRBV10-2	many	TRBJ2-2	.	14
CATSRDAIRGETQYF	TGTGCCACCAGCAGAGATGCTATACGGGGGGAGACCCAGTACTTC	TRBV15	many	TRBJ2-5	.	15
CSVVGQGDKNEQFF	TGCAGCGTCGTAGGACAGGGTGATAAGAATGAGCAGTTCTTC	TRBV29-1	many	TRBJ2-1	TRBD1	14
CASSHRGGNEKLFF	TGTGCCAGCAGCCACAGGGGGGGTAATGAAAAACTGTTTTTT	TRBV25-1	many	TRBJ1-4	TRBD1	14
CASSLAGHNEQFF	TGCGCCAGCAGCCTGGCTGGTCACAATGAGCAGTTCTTC	TRBV5-1	few	TRBJ2-1	.	13
CATKSGVQETQYF	TGTGCCACCAAAAGCGGGGTCCAAGAGACCCAGTACTTC	TRBV7-9	few	TRBJ2-5	TRBD2	13
CASSTPSTSGSYVQYF	TGTGCCAGCAGCACTCCCTCGACTAGCGGGAGTTACGTGCAGTACTTC	TRBV28	.	TRBJ2-7	TRBD2	16
CASSLGDMSYEQYF	TGCGCCAGCAGCTTGGGGGACATGAGCTACGAGCAGTACTTC	TRBV5-1	many	TRBJ2-7	.	14
CASSHIVNTEAFF	TGTGCCAGCAGCCATATAGTGAACACTGAAGCTTTCTTT	TRBV3-1	.	TRBJ1-1	.	13
CSASHQSSTDTQYF	TGCAGTGCTAGTCATCAGTCTAGCACAGATACGCAGTATTTT	TRBV20-1	.	TRBJ2-3	.	14
CASSPTSGVQETQYF	TGCGCCAGCAGCCCAACTAGCGGGGTACAAGAGACCCAGTACTTC	TRBV5-1	many	TRBJ2-5	TRBD2	15
CASSPGSSYYEQYF	TGTGCCAGCAGTCCAGGGTCGTCGTACTACGAGCAGTACTTC	TRBV6-5	many	TRBJ2-7	.	14
CASRTSGAPGDEQFF	TGTGCCAGCAGGACTAGCGGGGCACCGGGGGATGAGCAGTTCTTC	TRBV6-6	many	TRBJ2-1	TRBD2	15
CSARDRWLAWLSTDTQYF	TGCAGTGCTAGAGATCGGTGGCTAGCGTGGCTAAGCACAGATACGCAGTATTTT	TRBV20-1	few	TRBJ2-3	.	18
CASSPTDPNYGYTF	TGCGCCAGCAGCCCGACAGACCCTAACTATGGCTACACCTTC	TRBV5-1	many	TRBJ1-2	.	14
CASTAGGWETQYF	TGTGCCAGCACCGCAGGGGGCTGGGAGACCCAGTACTTC	TRBV6-6	few	TRBJ2-5	TRBD1	13